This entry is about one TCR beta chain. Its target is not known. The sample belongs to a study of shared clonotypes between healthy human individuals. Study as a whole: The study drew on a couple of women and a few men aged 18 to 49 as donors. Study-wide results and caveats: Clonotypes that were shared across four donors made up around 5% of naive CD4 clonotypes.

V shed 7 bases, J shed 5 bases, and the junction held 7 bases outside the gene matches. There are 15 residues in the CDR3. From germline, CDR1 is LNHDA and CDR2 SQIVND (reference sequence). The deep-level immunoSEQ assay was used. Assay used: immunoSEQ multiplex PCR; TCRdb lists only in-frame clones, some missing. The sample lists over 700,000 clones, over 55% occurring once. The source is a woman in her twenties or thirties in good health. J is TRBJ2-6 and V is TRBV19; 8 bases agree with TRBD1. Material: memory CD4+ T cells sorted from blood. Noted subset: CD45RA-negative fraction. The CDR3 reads CASTGQASRANVLTF. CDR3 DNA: TGTGCCAGTACGGGACAGGCGTCTAGGGCCAACGTCCTGACTTTC.